This passage covers 18 T cell receptor beta chains from one sample sequenced in a study of T-cell memory formation after mild COVID-19 (dated by TCRdb to the early 2020s). To prepare the library, 5' RACE was applied. TCRdb shows the sequencer as Illumina NovaSeq 6000. In-frame beta chains were kept once TCRdb had trimmed the public reads at Q25 with fastp and called clones with MiXCR. Each entry is one CDR3 protein sequence, shown with its most common DNA and genes. The sample table lists some 300,000 distinct CDR3 sequences, about 20% of them with a count of one. The ten biggest clones cover under 25% of the sample. The sample comprised PBMCs or a T cell subset sorted from them (not recorded which). Receptors were obtained from a man aged 18 to 29 who had mild COVID-19 (a few samples of this study predate the infection). The sample titles of this study are shuffled in the database, so cell type and time point are left out; the donor was told from shared clones.

This chain uses TRBV5-1 with TRBJ1-3; 7 bases align to TRBD1. The CDR3 contains 16 residues. Trimming removed 4 bases from V and 4 bases from J; junction bases left unmatched: 11. CDR1 and CDR2 from the germline V gene are SGHRS and YFSETQ. CDR3 bases: TGCGCCAGCAGCCTGACAGGGTTGGTGTCAGGAAACACCATATATTTT. This encodes CASSLTGLVSGNTIYF.

The rearrangement joins TRBV27 to TRBJ2-3, with a tentative D call TRBD1 (6 bases). CDR1 is MNHEY and CDR2 is SMNVEV in the germline V gene (reference sequence). This CDR3 is 14 amino acids long. V lost 3 bases and J lost 6, with 13 bases in between. CDR3 bases: TGTGCCAGCAGTTTCAGGGGTTGGGGGGATACGCAGTATTTT. Protein product: CASSFRGWGDTQYF.

This clonotype came up a few times. The rearrangement joins TRBV5-5 to TRBJ2-3; TRBD2 matches at 8 bases. The J segment lost 2 bases and the V segment lost 0 bases, leaving 8 bases of the junction unmatched. The CDR3 totals 17 residues. CDR1 SGHKS and CDR2 YYEKEE come from the germline V gene (reference sequence). The CDR3 sequence is CASSLEGFSGDTDTQYF. As DNA, the CDR3 is TGTGCCAGCAGCTTGGAGGGTTTTAGCGGGGACACAGATACGCAGTATTTT.

This clonotype has a handful of counts. V is TRBV5-1 and J is TRBJ2-3; D unresolved. Germline CDR1 and CDR2: SGHRS and YFSETQ. The CDR3 has 15 amino acids. Trimming cost V 0 bases and J 8 bases, with 16 bases left between them. Here the CDR3 DNA reads TGCGCCAGCAGCTTGGGCGCTGAGCCCGCGGCTACGCAGTATTTT. This sequence encodes CASSLGAEPAATQYF.

This clonotype was found a few times. This chain connects TRBV12-3 or TRBV12-4 to TRBJ1-4; D ambiguous. V was cut by 5 bases and J by 0 bases, with 10 bases left in between. The CDR3 spans 15 residues. The CDR3 DNA follows: TGTGCCAGCAGTCTGACTGACACAACTAATGAAAAACTGTTTTTT. Amino acids: CASSLTDTTNEKLFF.

This clonotype appeared many times. This CDR3 reads CSAPGLAGGYEQYF. The CDR3 region has the DNA TGCAGTGCCCCCGGACTAGCGGGGGGATACGAGCAGTACTTC. This chain uses TRBV20-1 with TRBJ2-7; 14 bases agree with TRBD2. V gave up 6 bases and J gave up 4 bases; unmatched junction bases: 5. This CDR3 comprises 14 residues. Germline-derived CDR1 and CDR2 are DFQATT and SNEGSKA (reference sequence).

This clonotype was detected a few times. The chain joins TRBV5-1 to TRBJ2-7, with TRBD2 as a possible D gene (6 bases). There are 16 residues in the CDR3. Germline values: CDR1 SGHRS, CDR2 YFSETQ. The V end lost 4 bases, the J end lost 0 bases, and 17 bases lay between the germline ends. CDR3 sequence: CASSASRGDHSYEQYF. CDR3 bases: TGCGCCAGCAGCGCTTCCCGCGGGGACCACTCCTACGAGCAGTACTTC.

This chain uses TRBV5-1 with TRBJ2-7; 7 positions match TRBD1. Per the germline V gene, CDR1 is SGHRS and CDR2 is YFSETQ. The CDR3 spans 14 residues. The ends lost 4 bases at V and 6 bases at J; junction bases unmatched: 10. The CDR3 loop reads CASSTLDRAAEQYF. DNA for the CDR3: TGCGCCAGCAGCACCCTCGACAGGGCGGCCGAGCAGTACTTC. Based on the CDR3 plus reference TRBV5-1 and TRBJ2-7, the full variable domain is KAGVTQTPRYLIKTRGQQVTLSCSPISGHRSVSWYQQTPGQGLQFLFEYFSETQRNKGNFPGRFSGRQFSNSRSEMNVSTLELGDSALYLCASSTLDRAAEQYFGPGTRLTVT.

The V and J genes are TRBV12-3 or TRBV12-4 and TRBJ2-2; TRBD2 is a possible D gene (5 bases). V shed 3 bases and J shed 1 base, with 9 bases lying between them. CDR3 size: 15 residues. The CDR3 reads CASSFRGGNTGELFF. In nucleotides, the CDR3 is TGTGCCAGCAGTTTCCGGGGTGGGAACACCGGGGAGCTGTTTTTT.

The chain employs TRBV9 and TRBJ1-5, with 7 bases matching TRBD1. The CDR3 extends over 15 amino acids. Germline CDR1 and CDR2: SGDLS and YYNGEE. V was pared by 1 base and J by 3 bases, with 4 bases of the junction left unmatched. The CDR3, as DNA: TGTGCCAGCAGCGTACACGGGACAGACAATCAGCCCCAGCATTTT. Translated: CASSVHGTDNQPQHF.

The J gene is TRBJ2-5, the V gene TRBV7-9; D tentatively fits TRBD1 or TRBD2 (5 bases each). Germline CDR1 is SEHNR and CDR2 is FQNEAQ (reference sequence). The V end lost 2 bases, the J end lost 5 bases, and 12 bases lay between the germline ends. The CDR3 runs 14 residues. The CDR3 sequence is CASSLFGDPETQYF. Written as DNA, the CDR3 is TGTGCCAGCAGCTTATTTGGGGACCCGGAGACCCAGTACTTC.

The chain carries TRBV7-2 and TRBJ2-1; D not certain. Trimming pared 1 base from V and 7 bases from J, leaving 14 bases between. The germline gives CDR1 SGHTA, CDR2 FQGNSA. The CDR3 contains 15 residues. The CDR3 region has the DNA TGTGCCAGCAGCTTAGAGATCGGCACTGGGAATGAGCAGTTCTTC. Its protein product is CASSLEIGTGNEQFF.

The CDR3 sequence: CASSDRTDNEQFF. The CDR3 bases are TGCGCCAGCAGCGACAGGACGGACAATGAGCAGTTCTTC. This chain uses TRBV5-1 with TRBJ2-1; tentatively, D is TRBD1 (6 bases). From germline, CDR1 is SGHRS and CDR2 YFSETQ. This CDR3 contains 13 residues. V was cut by 4 bases and J by 5 bases, with 10 bases left in between.

The table lists this clonotype with many counts. The gene calls are TRBV20-1 and TRBJ2-1, with TRBD2 as a possible D gene (5 bases). The germline V gene encodes CDR1 DFQATT and CDR2 SNEGSKA (reference sequence). The CDR3 totals 13 residues. The V end lost 6 bases, the J end lost 0 bases, and 9 bases lay between the germline ends. DNA of the CDR3: TGCAGTGCCACGGGATACTCCTACAATGAGCAGTTCTTC. Protein: CSATGYSYNEQFF.

This clonotype turned up a few times. The J gene is TRBJ2-1, the V gene TRBV11-1, with D perhaps TRBD1 or TRBD2 (6 bases each). Trimming stripped 0 bases from V and 12 bases from J, with 12 bases between. The CDR3 covers 13 residues. Germline V gene lookup returns CDR1 SGHAT and CDR2 FQDESV (reference sequence). This CDR3 is CASSLAGGGGQFF. CDR3 in DNA: TGTGCCAGCAGCTTAGCCGGAGGGGGAGGGCAGTTCTTC.

This chain joins TRBV20-1 and TRBJ1-2; D remains unclear. Germline loops: CDR1 DFQATT, CDR2 SNEGSKA (reference sequence). Trimming stripped 6 bases from V and 4 bases from J, with 12 bases between. CDR3 size: 12 residues. For the CDR3, the DNA is TGCAGTGCCCCTTCCATCCGCTATGGCTACACCTTC. Its translation is CSAPSIRYGYTF.

The chain uses TRBV6-5 and TRBJ1-5; tentatively, D is TRBD1 (6 bases). The V end lost 5 bases, the J end lost 11 bases, and 22 bases lay between the germline ends. The germline V gene encodes CDR1 MNHEY and CDR2 SVGAGI. The CDR3 has 15 residues. CDR3 in DNA: TGTGCCAGCAGTACGTACCGGGACACCATTTCAGCCCAGCATTTT. Protein sequence: CASSTYRDTISAQHF.

This clonotype was detected only a few times. A much more abundant neighbour one base away suggests this may be a read error. V is TRBV10-3 and J is TRBJ2-1; TRBD2 might be the D (7 bases). Germline CDR1 and CDR2: ENHRY and SYGVKD. There are 13 residues in the CDR3. Trimming shortened V by 11 bases and J by 7 bases, and 18 bases separated the two germline ends. CDR3 bases: TGTGCCCTCCGAGAGGGGGGGGAGAATGAGCAGTTCTTC. Translation: CALREGGENEQFF.